This passage covers 19 T cell receptor beta chains from one sample sequenced in a study of cytomegalovirus exposure and HLA in healthy donors. 13 Jbeta primers and 60 Vbeta primers were used for the PCR. TCRdb's table, derived via immunoSEQ multiplex PCR, lists solely in-frame clones and lacks some. Here the sample spans 150,000 to 200,000 clones, over 65% being singletons. Sequencing used PBMCs. Receptor source: a boy younger than 10 in good health and CMV-seronegative.

This clone was seen a handful of times. DNA of the CDR3: TGTGCCAGCAGTGATAAAACTAGCGGGCCGCTTACGAACACCGGGGAGCTGTTTTTT. Protein: CASSDKTSGPLTNTGELFF. This chain joins TRBV2 and TRBJ2-2; TRBD2 aligns across 9 bases. The V gene end was trimmed by 3 bases and the J gene end by 0 bases; junction bases not matched to a gene: 11. The CDR3 loop spans 19 amino acids. The germline CDR1 and CDR2 sequences are SNHLY and FYNNEI. The entire variable domain, with the rest obtained from reference TRBV2 and TRBJ2-2, is as follows: EPEVTQTPSHQVTQMGQEVILRCVPISNHLYFYWYRQILGQKVEFLVSFYNNEISEKSEIFDDQFSVERPDGSNFTLKIRSTKLEDSAMYFCASSDKTSGPLTNTGELFFGEGSRLTVL.

V and J are TRBV28 and TRBJ1-2; tentatively, D is TRBD1 (5 bases). The germline gives CDR1 MDHEN, CDR2 SYDVKM. With 3 bases removed from V and 7 bases from J, the gap between germline ends came to 27 bases. This CDR3 region has 18 residues. DNA of the CDR3: TGTGCCAGCAGTTTGGGTGGGGGGGTAACTATAGTCTATCGTGGCTACACCTTC. It specifies CASSLGGGVTIVYRGYTF.

The chain combines TRBV9 with TRBJ1-6, with D unresolved. Trimming took off 4 bases at V and 8 bases at J, with 16 bases between the two ends. Germline V gene lookup returns CDR1 SGDLS and CDR2 YYNGEE. The CDR3 totals 15 residues. CDR3: CASSPYNEVYSPLHF. The CDR3 DNA reads as TGTGCCAGCAGCCCATACAACGAAGTTTATTCACCCCTCCACTTT.

This clone was detected once. CDR3 in DNA: TGCGCCAGCAGCCAGGTCTGGGCCGACCGGTACGAGCAGTACTTC. Translation: CASSQVWADRYEQYF. The genes are TRBV4-3 and TRBJ2-7; D is uncertain. Trimming took 3 bases from V and 4 from J, leaving 16 bases between them. Germline CDR1 and CDR2: LGHNA and YSLEER. The CDR3 is made up of 15 amino acids.

This clone was detected only once. CDR3 DNA sequence: TGTGCCAGCAGCACCCGGGACAGTTTATTCCATGGCTACACCTTC. Translating it yields CASSTRDSLFHGYTF. The gene calls are TRBV7-2 and TRBJ1-2, with 7 positions matching TRBD1. Germline V gene sequence: CDR1 SGHTA, CDR2 FQGNSA. V trimming: 5 bases; J trimming: 6 bases; junction bases outside the gene matches: 12. The CDR3 is made up of 15 amino acids.

The chain is built from TRBV25-1 and TRBJ2-5; 8 bases fit TRBD1. J gave up 3 bases and V 3 bases, and 3 bases lay outside the gene matches. Germline V gene data show CDR1 as MGHDK and CDR2 as SYGVNS. The CDR3 totals 14 residues. CDR3 in DNA: TGTGCCAGCAGTGACCCGGGACAGGAAGAGACCCAGTACTTC. Protein sequence: CASSDPGQEETQYF.

This chain joins TRBV13 and TRBJ2-3; TRBD2 agrees at 7 bases. Germline trimming cut 5 bases from V and 5 bases from J; bases unmatched to any gene: 7. Germline loops: CDR1 PRHDT, CDR2 FYEKMQ (reference sequence). The CDR3 length is 14 residues. The CDR3 coding sequence is TGTGCCAGCAGCGATGTGGGGGGGGGAGATACGCAGTATTTT. Residues: CASSDVGGGDTQYF.

The chain links TRBV4-2 to TRBJ1-4; the D is unclear. Germline CDR1 and CDR2: LGHNA and YNFKEQ. Trimming stripped 1 base from V and 0 bases from J, with 9 bases between. CDR3 length equals 16 residues. This CDR3 reads CASSQGRSTTNEKLFF. CDR3 DNA sequence: TGTGCCAGCAGCCAAGGGAGGAGTACAACTAATGAAAAACTGTTTTTT.

This chain connects TRBV5-4 to TRBJ1-1, with 7 bases lining up with TRBD1. The CDR3 totals 14 residues. CDR1 SGHNT and CDR2 YYREEE come from the germline V gene (reference sequence). V shed 2 bases, J shed 4 bases, and the junction held 5 bases outside the gene matches. The CDR3 nucleotides are TGTGCCAGCAGCTTTACAGGGGTAGGCACTGAAGCTTTCTTT. It codes for CASSFTGVGTEAFF.

The rearrangement uses TRBV4-3 and TRBJ1-6; perhaps TRBD1 as D (6 bases). CDR1 is LGHNA, CDR2 YSLEER, per germline. V lost 2 bases to trimming and J lost 9 bases, with 14 bases between them. The CDR3 is made up of 15 amino acids. Here the CDR3 reads CASSQQQGRASPLHF. DNA for the CDR3: TGCGCCAGCAGCCAACAACAGGGTAGGGCTTCACCCCTCCACTTT.

Remarks on this clone: The germline gene is not matched at one end of the junction; a read error may be the cause. This rearrangement joins TRBV5-6 to TRBJ2-3; 10 bases are shared with TRBD2. The CDR3 sequence is 15 residues long. Germline CDR1 and CDR2: SGHDT and YYEEEE. CDR3 coding DNA: TGTGCCAGCAGCTTAGGAGGGGGTAGCGGGGGGACCCAGGCTTTT. Protein: CASSLGGGSGGTQAF.

This sequence joins TRBV4-2 and TRBJ2-7; TRBD1 matches 7 bases. Trimming cost V 6 bases and J 5 bases; bases outside gene matches: 16. The CDR3 runs to 16 residues. Germline CDR1 and CDR2: LGHNA and YNFKEQ. Here the CDR3 reads CASRPHNIDRAHEQYF. CDR3 in DNA: TGTGCCAGCAGACCTCACAATATTGACAGGGCCCACGAGCAGTACTTC.

This clone was found once. CDR3 coding DNA: TGCGCCAGCAGCTTAACCGGGACTAGTCGGAATGAGCAGTTCTTC. Translating it yields CASSLTGTSRNEQFF. This chain links TRBV5-1 with TRBJ2-1, with TRBD2 matching over 8 bases. The trim removed 2 bases at V and 7 bases at J, leaving 8 bases unmatched. The CDR3 has 15 residues. Per the germline V gene, CDR1 is SGHRS and CDR2 is YFSETQ.

The rearrangement links TRBV6-6 to TRBJ2-4, with D possibly being TRBD2 (5 bases). Germline loops: CDR1 MNHNY, CDR2 SVGAGI (reference sequence). The CDR3 consists of 15 residues. V was trimmed by 4 bases and J by 0 bases, leaving 10 bases between them. Here the CDR3 DNA reads TGTGCCAGCAGTTCACGGGGTATAGCCAAAAACATTCAGTACTTC. This sequence encodes CASSSRGIAKNIQYF.

This clone was detected a few times. The V and J genes are TRBV7-3 and TRBJ2-3; a possible D gene is TRBD2 (7 bases). V lost 5 bases to trimming and J lost 1 base, with 10 bases between them. The germline V gene has CDR1 SGHTA and CDR2 FQGTGA. The CDR3 runs to 14 residues. CDR3 sequence: CASSPGGRTDTQYF. CDR3 in DNA: TGTGCCAGCAGCCCGGGGGGCCGCACAGATACGCAGTATTTT. Full variable domain (outside the CDR3, taken from reference TRBV7-3 and TRBJ2-3): GAGVSQTPSNKVTEKGKYVELRCDPISGHTALYWYRQSLGQGPEFLIYFQGTGAADDSGLPNDRFFAVRPEGSVSTLKIQRTERGDSAVYLCASSPGGRTDTQYFGPGTRLTVL.

V gene TRBV7-8 combines with J gene TRBJ2-1; 8 nucleotides line up with TRBD2. CDR1 is SGHVS, CDR2 FQNEAQ, per germline. V lost 2 bases and J lost 3; bases outside the gene matches: 12. This CDR3 spans 18 amino acids. This chain's CDR3 is CASSLPAPGGGLYNEQFF. The CDR3 DNA reads TGTGCCAGCAGCTTACCCGCACCAGGCGGGGGGCTCTACAATGAGCAGTTCTTC. Based on the CDR3 plus reference TRBV7-8 and TRBJ2-1, the full variable domain is GAGVSQSPRYKVAKRGQDVALRCDPISGHVSLFWYQQALGQGPEFLTYFQNEAQLDKSGLPSDRFFAERPEGSVSTLKIQRTQQEDSAVYLCASSLPAPGGGLYNEQFFGPGTRLTVL.

The V gene is TRBV7-9, the J gene TRBJ2-3; 8 bases agree with TRBD2. The CDR3 spans 14 residues. With V trimmed by 2 bases and J by 7 bases, 5 bases remained unmatched. CDR1 is SEHNR, CDR2 FQNEAQ, per germline (reference sequence). The CDR3 DNA sequence: TGTGCCAGCAGCTTAACTAGCGGTGCTTATACGCAGTATTTT. Translation gives CASSLTSGAYTQYF.

V usage is TRBV18 and J usage is TRBJ1-1; 7 nucleotides align to TRBD1. Germline CDR1 reads KGHSH; CDR2 reads LQKENI. The CDR3 loop spans 15 amino acids. V shed 5 bases, J shed 2 bases, and the junction held 8 bases outside the gene matches. CDR3 loop: CASSKPGQPNTEAFF. The CDR3 DNA reads TGTGCCAGCTCAAAACCGGGACAGCCTAACACTGAAGCTTTCTTT. Drawing the rest from reference TRBV18 and TRBJ1-1, the complete variable domain is NAGVMQNPRHLVRRRGQEARLRCSPMKGHSHVYWYRQLPEEGLKFMVYLQKENIIDESGMPKERFSAEFPKEGPSILRIQQVVRGDSAAYFCASSKPGQPNTEAFFGQGTRLTVV.

CDR3 residues: CASSLAYGEAEAFF. In DNA, the CDR3 is TGTGCCAGCAGCTTAGCCTATGGGGAGGCTGAAGCTTTCTTT. The chain carries TRBV7-2 and TRBJ1-1, with D hard to call. Germline CDR1 reads SGHTA; CDR2 reads FQGNSA. Trimming shortened V by 0 bases and J by 6 bases, and 11 bases separated the two germline ends. This CDR3 contains 14 residues.